This TCR beta chain was sequenced during a study of siplizumab effects on memory and regulatory T cells. Findings and limits, study-wide: Controls had 26.9% Treg-derived mappable alloreactive CD4+ clones on average, versus around 62% with siplizumab. Sequences below about 10^-5 frequency were poorly captured. As a result, only a minor fraction of alloreactive clones mapped to unstimulated subsets.

On this clone itself: Its antigen remains unknown.

Germline trimming cut 0 bases from V and 1 base from J; bases unmatched to any gene: 17. The CDR3 has 21 amino acids. CDR1 and CDR2 from the germline V gene are LGHNA and YNFKEQ. Profiled with immunoSEQ multiplex PCR; TCRdb holds only in-frame clones, not every one. The table has 99,000 or so clones, more than 85% seen once; the top ten hold roughly 0.59%. The source of this sequence is a human donor in good health. The chain has TRBV4-2 and TRBJ2-2; 7 bases match TRBD2. Sequenced input: Tregs sorted from blood. DNA of the CDR3: TGTGCCAGCAGCCAAGAAAGACGCCGCGGGGGAGCGCCCAGGAACACCGGGGAGCTGTTTTTT. Protein product: CASSQERRRGGAPRNTGELFF.